These 29 T cell receptor beta chains share one sample of origin, sequenced in a study of radiotherapy plus CTLA-4 blockade in lung cancer. Only in-frame clones appear in the TCRdb table, and some are missing; sequencing was by immunoSEQ multiplex PCR. The table records roughly 53,000 clones, under 85% of them present only once. The sequences come from peripheral blood, collected from a patient treated with radiotherapy plus ipilimumab. The receptors were sampled from a human donor with non-small cell lung cancer who had a partial response to radiotherapy plus ipilimumab.

V and J are TRBV6-5 and TRBJ1-5; maybe TRBD1 (6 bases). Per the germline V gene, CDR1 is MNHEY and CDR2 is SVGAGI. Trimming cost V 2 bases and J 3 bases, with 11 bases left between them. The CDR3 spans 15 residues. In nucleotides, the CDR3 is TGTGCCAGCAGTTACACTCGGACAGCCAATCAGCCCCAGCATTTT. It specifies CASSYTRTANQPQHF.

The table lists this clone with a count of one. The chain combines TRBV7-7 with TRBJ2-5, with a tentative D call TRBD1 (6 bases). The V gene lost 5 bases and the J gene lost 1 base, with 14 bases spanning the gap. This CDR3 spans 15 amino acids. Germline loops: CDR1 SSHAT, CDR2 FNYEAQ (reference sequence). The CDR3 DNA is TGTGCCAGCAGCCGAGACAGGAACCCCCAAGAGACCCAGTACTTC. Translating gives CASSRDRNPQETQYF.

The CDR3 spells CASSYSPETQYF. CDR3 nucleotides: TGTGCCAGCAGTTACTCCCCTGAGACCCAGTACTTC. The chain recombines TRBV6-6 with TRBJ2-5; no definite D call. Germline CDR1 is MNHNY and CDR2 is SVGAGI (reference sequence). V was shortened by 0 bases and J by 5 bases, with 4 bases between the two germline ends. This CDR3 is built from 12 residues.

V and J are TRBV15 and TRBJ2-5; a weak D match, TRBD1 (5 bases). The CDR3 is 15 amino acids. Germline CDR1 reads LNHNV; CDR2 reads YYDKDF (reference sequence). V dropped 4 bases and J dropped 5 bases, with 17 bases sitting between them. The CDR3 DNA follows: TGTGCCACCAGCATTCTAGACAGCTCAGGGGAGACCCAGTACTTC. Translation: CATSILDSSGETQYF.

V gene TRBV7-9 combines with J gene TRBJ2-2; TRBD1 aligns across 8 bases. There are 16 residues in the CDR3. The trim removed 7 bases at V and 0 bases at J, leaving 7 bases unmatched. Germline CDR1 reads SEHNR; CDR2 reads FQNEAQ (reference sequence). CDR3 in DNA: TGTGCCAGCATGGGACAGACAGGGGCGAACACCGGGGAGCTGTTTTTT. Translating gives CASMGQTGANTGELFF.

Worth noting for this clone: Germline and junction disagree at one end, which may indicate a read error. V is TRBV7-7 and J is TRBJ2-5; TRBD1 agrees at 9 bases. The V gene's germline CDR1 is SSHAT and CDR2 FNYEAQ (reference sequence). CDR3 length: 14 residues. CDR3 residues: CASSFGQGQGTQYF. The CDR3 region has the DNA TGTGCCAGCAGCTTCGGACAGGGGCAAGGGACCCAGTACTTC.

The J gene is TRBJ1-1, the V gene TRBV10-3; possible D gene TRBD1, 5 bases. The CDR3 is 15 residues long. The germline V gene encodes CDR1 ENHRY and CDR2 SYGVKD. The V end was cut by 10 bases, the J end by 1 base, with 19 bases between. Here the CDR3 reads CATTEDRITNTEAFF. DNA for the CDR3: TGTGCCACGACAGAGGATCGAATCACGAACACTGAAGCTTTCTTT.

This chain connects TRBV27 to TRBJ2-5; TRBD2 aligns across 8 bases. This CDR3 has 14 amino acids. The trim removed 6 bases at V and 5 bases at J, leaving 8 bases unmatched. Germline V gives CDR1 MNHEY, CDR2 SMNVEV (reference sequence). CDR3 coding DNA: TGTGCCAGCAGGGATGGCGGGGGGCGGGAGACCCAGTACTTC. Amino acid sequence: CASRDGGGRETQYF.

V is TRBV6-1 and J is TRBJ1-6, with 10 nucleotides matching TRBD1. J lost 7 bases, V lost 0 bases, and 3 bases had no gene match. Per the germline V gene, CDR1 is MNHNS and CDR2 is SASEGT. This CDR3 is 16 amino acids long. CDR3 DNA: TGTGCCAGCAGTGAAGCTCGGGACAGGGGAAATTCACCCCTCCACTTT. Encoded protein: CASSEARDRGNSPLHF.

This clone appeared a few times. The chain employs TRBV5-1 and TRBJ1-3; 7 nucleotides agree with TRBD1. Germline values: CDR1 SGHRS, CDR2 YFSETQ. The CDR3 spans 16 residues. J lost 0 bases, V lost 4 bases, and 7 bases had no gene match. In nucleotides, the CDR3 is TGCGCCAGCAGCCACGGGACAGCGACCTCTGGAAACACCATATATTTT. This translates into CASSHGTATSGNTIYF. The variable domain in full, with the rest retrieved from reference TRBV5-1 and TRBJ1-3, is KAGVTQTPRYLIKTRGQQVTLSCSPISGHRSVSWYQQTPGQGLQFLFEYFSETQRNKGNFPGRFSGRQFSNSRSEMNVSTLELGDSALYLCASSHGTATSGNTIYFGEGSWLTVV.

The chain carries TRBV7-6 and TRBJ2-2; 10 positions match TRBD2. With 1 base clipped from V and 5 bases from J, the junction kept 13 bases outside the gene matches. Germline V CDR1 and CDR2: SGHVS, FNYEAQ. The CDR3 is 19 residues long. The CDR3 protein is CASSLVASGGRVQTGELFF. The DNA of the CDR3 is TGTGCCAGCAGCTTAGTTGCTAGCGGGGGTCGGGTTCAAACCGGGGAGCTGTTTTTT.

This chain uses TRBV6-1 with TRBJ2-7; TRBD1 matches at 9 bases. This CDR3 contains 13 residues. Per germline, CDR1 MNHNS and CDR2 SASEGT. Trimming removed 6 bases from V and 6 bases from J; junction bases left unmatched: 6. The CDR3 coding sequence is TGTGCCAGCAGGGAGGGGACAGGGCTCGAGCAGTACTTC. It translates to CASREGTGLEQYF.

The chain employs TRBV6-1 and TRBJ2-7; TRBD2 aligns across 9 bases. CDR1 MNHNS and CDR2 SASEGT come from the germline V gene. The CDR3 has 15 residues. The V and J ends lost 7 bases and 2 bases, in that order; junction bases with no gene match: 9. The DNA for the CDR3 is TGTGCCAGCACCCCTGGTGCTAGCGGGGCCTACGAGCAGTACTTC. Protein: CASTPGASGAYEQYF.

The J gene is TRBJ2-5, the V gene TRBV7-2; the D gene is possibly TRBD2 (6 bases). The tail of the sequence fits TRBJ2-7 better, so the J call may be wrong. The CDR3 is made up of 15 amino acids. Per germline, CDR1 SGHTA and CDR2 FQGNSA. The CDR3 DNA reads TGTGCCAGCAGCTCATCTGGGACTGAGACCTACGAGCAGTACTTC. Translation gives CASSSSGTETYEQYF.

The V gene is TRBV25-1, the J gene TRBJ1-1, with TRBD1 identical over 7 bases. CDR3 length: 14 residues. Trimming cost V 3 bases and J 6 bases; bases outside gene matches: 7. Germline CDR1 and CDR2: MGHDK and SYGVNS. This chain's CDR3 is CASSEAGDRAEAFF. The CDR3 DNA follows: TGTGCCAGCAGTGAGGCCGGAGACAGGGCTGAAGCTTTCTTT.

This chain's CDR3 is CAWSRDRGYNEQFF. The CDR3 DNA follows: TGTGCCTGGAGTAGGGATCGGGGGTACAATGAGCAGTTCTTC. This rearrangement joins TRBV30 to TRBJ2-1; D is perhaps TRBD2 (6 bases). CDR3 length: 14 residues. Germline-derived CDR1 and CDR2 are GTSNPN and SVGIG (reference sequence). V lost 2 bases to trimming and J lost 4 bases, with 12 bases between them.

This chain connects TRBV18 to TRBJ1-1; 10 nucleotides match TRBD1. The V and J ends lost 6 bases and 6 bases, in that order; junction bases with no gene match: 7. CDR3 length: 14 residues. Germline values: CDR1 KGHSH, CDR2 LQKENI. CDR3 sequence (DNA): TGTGCCAGCTCCCCTAAGACAGGGGGCGCTGAAGCTTTCTTT. It translates to CASSPKTGGAEAFF. Complete variable domain (other parts from reference TRBV18 and TRBJ1-1): NAGVMQNPRHLVRRRGQEARLRCSPMKGHSHVYWYRQLPEEGLKFMVYLQKENIIDESGMPKERFSAEFPKEGPSILRIQQVVRGDSAAYFCASSPKTGGAEAFFGQGTRLTVV.

DNA of the CDR3: TGTGCCAGCAGCCCGCGACAGGGATTCGGGGTTTTCACTGAAGCTTTCTTT. It is translated as CASSPRQGFGVFTEAFF. V and J are TRBV11-2 and TRBJ1-1, with 7 bases identical to TRBD1. This CDR3 spans 17 amino acids. The V gene end was trimmed by 5 bases and the J gene end by 4 bases; junction bases not matched to a gene: 16. Germline V gives CDR1 SGHAT, CDR2 FQNNGV.

CDR3 coding DNA: TGTGCCAGCAGCGCTGGACTAGCGGGAAGTATGGAAGAGACCCAGTACTTC. This sequence encodes CASSAGLAGSMEETQYF. V and J are TRBV9 and TRBJ2-5; TRBD2 aligns across 12 bases. Trimming cost V 3 bases and J 3 bases; bases outside gene matches: 9. Germline V gene lookup returns CDR1 SGDLS and CDR2 YYNGEE. This CDR3 comprises 17 residues. Full variable domain (missing parts from reference TRBV9 and TRBJ2-5): DSGVTQTPKHLITATGQRVTLRCSPRSGDLSVYWYQQSLDQGLQFLIQYYNGEERAKGNILERFSAQQFPDLHSELNLSSLELGDSALYFCASSAGLAGSMEETQYFGPGTRLLVL.

The V call is TRBV7-3, the J call TRBJ2-3, with TRBD2 identical over 8 bases. Germline-derived CDR1 and CDR2 are SGHTA and FQGTGA. This CDR3 is 15 amino acids long. V shed 4 bases and J 4 bases; nucleotides not matched to a gene: 7. The CDR3 reads CASSSIAGRADTQYF. For the CDR3, the DNA is TGTGCCAGCAGCTCAATAGCGGGGAGAGCAGATACGCAGTATTTT.

The chain employs TRBV19 and TRBJ1-6; no firm D call. Germline V gene data show CDR1 as LNHDA and CDR2 as SQIVND (reference sequence). The V gene lost 0 bases and the J gene lost 10 bases, with 7 bases spanning the gap. This CDR3 is built from 13 residues. The CDR3 region has the DNA TGTGCCAGTAGTATAGACCCCCCATCACCCCTCCACTTT. Its protein product is CASSIDPPSPLHF. The full variable domain, with the rest looked up from reference TRBV19 and TRBJ1-6, is DGGITQSPKYLFRKEGQNVTLSCEQNLNHDAMYWYRQDPGQGLRLIYYSQIVNDFQKGDIAEGYSVSREKKESFPLTVTSAQKNPTAFYLCASSIDPPSPLHFGNGTRLTVT.

J is TRBJ1-1 and V is TRBV10-3; 9 bases map to TRBD1. J was trimmed by 5 bases and V by 6 bases; bases with no gene match: 4. Germline V CDR1 and CDR2: ENHRY, SYGVKD. The CDR3 extends over 13 amino acids. CDR3 protein: CAIRQGARTEAFF. The CDR3 DNA is TGTGCCATCAGACAGGGGGCGCGAACTGAAGCTTTCTTT.

The V call is TRBV5-1, the J call TRBJ2-3, with TRBD1 matching 12 bases. J lost 4 bases, V lost 4 bases, and 13 bases had no gene match. The CDR3 totals 18 residues. The germline V gene encodes CDR1 SGHRS and CDR2 YFSETQ. The CDR3 reads CASSRGDRGRNLPDTQYF. The CDR3 DNA is TGCGCCAGCAGCCGTGGGGACAGGGGGCGAAATCTCCCAGATACGCAGTATTTT.

The sample holds one count of this clone. The chain employs TRBV6-5 and TRBJ2-5; 7 bases agree with TRBD1. Germline lookup yields CDR1 MNHEY and CDR2 SVGAGI. Trimming at V came to 3 bases and at J to 4 bases, leaving 5 bases not matched to a gene. The CDR3 sequence is 14 residues long. The CDR3 sequence: CASSYQGVPETQYF. The DNA of the CDR3 is TGTGCCAGCAGTTATCAGGGGGTGCCAGAGACCCAGTACTTC.

In nucleotides, the CDR3 is TGTGCCAGTAGTATTCTATCGACCGGGGGGGGATATGGCTACACCTTC. It translates to CASSILSTGGGYGYTF. The rearrangement joins TRBV19 to TRBJ1-2, with D maybe TRBD1 (5 bases). CDR1 is LNHDA, CDR2 SQIVND, per germline (reference sequence). V was pared by 3 bases and J by 5 bases, with 19 bases between. The CDR3 totals 16 residues.

This clone was seen just once. This sequence joins TRBV7-8 and TRBJ2-3, with D possibly matching TRBD1 (6 bases). The CDR3 consists of 16 residues. Trimming pared 1 base from V and 0 bases from J, leaving 11 bases between. Germline V gene lookup returns CDR1 SGHVS and CDR2 FQNEAQ. CDR3 sequence: CASSLGYRDSTDTQYF. The CDR3 DNA sequence: TGTGCCAGCAGCTTAGGCTACAGGGACAGCACAGATACGCAGTATTTT.

The V and J genes are TRBV19 and TRBJ1-2; 7 bases agree with TRBD1. Germline values: CDR1 LNHDA, CDR2 SQIVND (reference sequence). Losses at the gene ends were 5 bases for V and 4 bases for J; bases not matched to a gene: 7. CDR3 size: 14 residues. The CDR3 protein is CASSPGQDRYGYTF. The CDR3 bases are TGTGCCAGTAGTCCCGGACAGGACCGCTATGGCTACACCTTC.

This clone was picked up one time. The chain combines TRBV5-5 with TRBJ2-5, with 7 bases fitting TRBD1. CDR1 and CDR2 from the germline V gene are SGHKS and YYEKEE (reference sequence). V dropped 0 bases and J dropped 3; count of bases not matched to a gene: 2. CDR3 length: 14 amino acids. DNA of the CDR3: TGTGCCAGCAGCTTGGGGACAGGAAAAGAGACCCAGTACTTC. It specifies CASSLGTGKETQYF.

J is TRBJ1-1 and V is TRBV28, with 9 bases matching TRBD1. Germline assignment: CDR1 MDHEN and CDR2 SYDVKM. Trimming took 2 bases from V and 3 from J; bases not matched to a gene: 4. This CDR3 region has 15 residues. CDR3 sequence reads: CASSLLRQGDTEAFF. CDR3 nucleotides: TGTGCCAGCAGTTTACTACGACAGGGGGACACTGAAGCTTTCTTT.